This T cell receptor (beta chain) was sequenced in a study of blood T cell repertoires in COVID-19. Overall study context: PBMCs, B-cell-depleted T cells, or T cells were the source of the cDNA or gDNA that made up the material.

The CDR3 is 14 residues long. Trimming removed 3 bases from V and 1 base from J; junction bases left unmatched: 4. Germline V gives CDR1 SQVTM, CDR2 ANQGSEA. Libraries were prepared by immunoSEQ multiplex PCR; TCRdb keeps only in-frame clonotypes and omits some of them. The repertoire holds approximately 210,000 clones, with about 90% as singletons. This sequence joins TRBV29-1 and TRBJ2-5, with 8 nucleotides matching TRBD2. The clonotype originates from a man in his late teens or twenties with active or convalescent COVID-19. The specimen sequenced was peripheral blood. CDR3 sequence (DNA): TGCAGCGTTGACTCCGGGAGGGTCCAAGAGACCCAGTACTTC. As protein: CSVDSGRVQETQYF.